Detailed here is one TCR beta chain. The clone's antigen remains unknown. Base-call qualities are not available, and no considerably larger clone is one nucleotide away. Reading the germline V gene (reference sequence) gives CDR1 LNHDA and CDR2 SQIVND. Including the terminal cysteine and phenylalanine, the CDR3 comprises 16 residues. Only CDR3 DNA remains: 48 bases, in frame from the first base. V has 4 bases trimmed and J has 8 bases trimmed; junction bases matching no gene number 16. This specimen comes from a study of blood T cell repertoires in COVID-19 (dated by TCRdb to 2019 to 2021). With respect to the entire study: Collaborator samples came from the United States, Italy and Spain and covered acute and convalescent phases of COVID-19. The material from the prospective study consisted of cDNA or gDNA derived from T cells, B-cell-depleted T cells, or PBMCs. The dataset comprised deeply sampled blood TCRbeta repertoires from subjects exposed to, actively infected with, or recovered from COVID-19. The repertoires were released in a freely available public database intended as a resource for research on the immune response to SARS-CoV-2. The samples were drawn from two sources: the first 160 participants of the ongoing ImmuneRACE study, and 1,200 or so subjects contributed by 6 global collaborators. Sample metadata almost always included a de-identified subject ID, COVID-19 status, age in years and sex. Where available, HLA class I and class II types were obtained from metadata supplied by the sample provider rather than from assay-based typing. Results and caveats for the whole study, not just this receptor: How much clinical and demographic metadata was included differed by source and by participant, and the metadata was provided uncurated.

The immunoSEQ Assay, a bias-controlled multiplex PCR, was used to amplify TCRbeta CDR3 regions from genomic DNA. Turning to the authors' computational methods: Within the assay, amplification of reference gene primers was used to estimate how many nucleated cells each sample contained. To quantify the absolute abundance of each unique TCRbeta CDR3 rearrangement, sequence reads were collapsed and filtered. For each sample, productive Simpson clonality was calculated as the square root of Simpson's diversity index over productive rearrangements. Held by TCRdb, this immuneACCESS table contains in-frame sequences only and omits some clones. Under half of the omission traces to an unresolved V gene where checked; the cause of the rest is unknown. V, J and clone size were drawn from that table, and D and trimming were deduced from the DNA. The sample table shows 150,000 to 200,000 clones, and around nine tenths are seen once. The leading ten clones occupy roughly a sixth of the sample.

Whole blood was collected in K2EDTA tubes by collaborating institutions according to the institutions' own protocols. For TCRbeta analysis, collaborators shipped samples in one of three forms: frozen whole blood, isolated PBMCs, or DNA extracted from either of those sample types. This TCR came from a man aged 55 to 70 with active or convalescent COVID-19. The chain joins TRBV19 to TRBJ1-2; TRBD1 fits 7 bases in the junction. Sequences were obtained from peripheral blood. The CDR3 protein is CASSTRTLRQGEGYTF. The DNA sequence is given as TGTGCCAGTAGTACCCGAACCCTCAGACAGGGTGAGGGCTACACCTTC.